These 16 T cell receptor beta chains were all obtained from the same sample, sequenced in a study of CD8 T cells in ankylosing spondylitis. A single record per CDR3 protein comes from TCRdb applying MiXCR to the 5' RACE reads. The sample lists 150,000 to 200,000 distinct CDR3 sequences; 11% were seen once. Specimen: blood, either unsorted or a sorted T cell fraction (not recorded which). These receptors came from a male donor with ankylosing spondylitis or in good health (not recorded which).

This clonotype was seen at least ten times. The chain combines TRBV20-1 with TRBJ2-5; D ambiguous. CDR3 length: 11 residues. Trimming removed 5 bases from V and 2 bases from J, with 6 bases in between. Germline CDR1 DFQATT, CDR2 SNEGSKA (reference sequence). CDR3 sequence: CSAPFQETQYF. CDR3 nucleotides: TGCAGTGCTCCTTTTCAAGAGACCCAGTACTTC.

V gene TRBV19 combines with J gene TRBJ2-3, with 8 bases aligning to TRBD1. There are 15 residues in the CDR3. V gave up 4 bases and J gave up 0 bases; unmatched junction bases: 3. Germline CDR1 reads LNHDA; CDR2 reads SQIVND (reference sequence). CDR3 sequence reads: CASSTGQGSTDTQYF. The CDR3 coding sequence is TGTGCCAGTAGTACCGGACAGGGTAGCACAGATACGCAGTATTTT.

This clonotype was seen many times. J is TRBJ1-3 and V is TRBV5-1; a weak D match, TRBD1 (5 bases). Germline values: CDR1 SGHRS, CDR2 YFSETQ. V lost 0 bases to trimming and J lost 0 bases, with 13 bases between them. The CDR3 contains 17 residues. The CDR3 reads CASSLGRSGLSGNTIYF. In DNA form, the CDR3 reads TGCGCCAGCAGCTTGGGACGGTCGGGGCTCTCTGGAAACACCATATATTTT. The complete variable domain, with remaining parts taken from reference TRBV5-1 and TRBJ1-3, reads KAGVTQTPRYLIKTRGQQVTLSCSPISGHRSVSWYQQTPGQGLQFLFEYFSETQRNKGNFPGRFSGRQFSNSRSEMNVSTLELGDSALYLCASSLGRSGLSGNTIYFGEGSWLTVV.

This clonotype was detected only a few times. This chain connects TRBV4-1 to TRBJ2-3, with TRBD2 as a possible D gene (5 bases). V was pared by 0 bases and J by 2 bases, with 9 bases between. This CDR3 is 15 amino acids long. Germline assignment: CDR1 MGHRA and CDR2 YSYEKL. This CDR3 reads CASSQEGGSTDTQYF. CDR3 coding DNA: TGCGCCAGCAGCCAAGAAGGCGGGTCCACAGATACGCAGTATTTT.

This clonotype has more than one count but fewer than ten. This chain joins TRBV2 and TRBJ2-1, with D perhaps being TRBD1 or TRBD2 (6 bases each). V dropped 2 bases and J dropped 0 bases, with 14 bases sitting between them. The CDR3 length is 17 residues. Germline lookup yields CDR1 SNHLY and CDR2 FYNNEI. The CDR3 loop reads CASSERGTGNSYNEQFF. The CDR3, as DNA: TGTGCCAGCAGTGAAAGGGGGACTGGCAACTCCTACAATGAGCAGTTCTTC.

This clonotype was observed at least ten times. The rearrangement links TRBV27 to TRBJ1-1; 7 bases map to TRBD1. The CDR3 extends over 13 amino acids. Trimming took 7 bases from V and 5 from J; bases not matched to a gene: 7. Germline lookup yields CDR1 MNHEY and CDR2 SMNVEV (reference sequence). DNA for the CDR3: TGTGCCAGCACCCCTCCAGGGGGTACTGAAGCTTTCTTT. It is translated as CASTPPGGTEAFF.

This clonotype was detected ten times or more. The V call is TRBV27, the J call TRBJ2-1, with TRBD1 matching over 9 bases. Germline CDR1 MNHEY, CDR2 SMNVEV (reference sequence). The CDR3 totals 16 residues. The V segment lost 6 bases and the J segment 4 bases; nucleotides outside the gene matches: 10. CDR3 nucleotide sequence: TGTGCCAGCAGCATAACCTCCGGGACAGGGTACAATGAGCAGTTCTTC. This codes for CASSITSGTGYNEQFF.

This clonotype was seen a handful of times. The chain joins TRBV27 to TRBJ2-2, with D perhaps given as TRBD1 or TRBD2 (5 bases each). The CDR3 has 17 residues. V was cut by 8 bases and J by 0 bases, with 19 bases left in between. CDR1 MNHEY and CDR2 SMNVEV come from the germline V gene (reference sequence). In DNA, the CDR3 is TGTGCCAGCCCGGGACGGGCACCGGCCACGAACACCGGGGAGCTGTTTTTT. Its translation is CASPGRAPATNTGELFF.

This clonotype has a count of ten or more. V and J are TRBV11-2 and TRBJ2-6; 12 bases map to TRBD2. J lost 3 bases, V lost 4 bases, and 7 bases had no gene match. This CDR3 spans 18 amino acids. Germline CDR1 and CDR2: SGHAT and FQNNGV. CDR3 residues: CASSSRLAGVLGANVLTF. DNA of the CDR3: TGTGCCAGCAGCTCCCGACTAGCGGGAGTACTTGGGGCCAACGTCCTGACTTTC.

This clonotype was seen repeatedly, ten times or more. The chain links TRBV20-1 to TRBJ2-2; perhaps TRBD2 as D (6 bases). V was clipped by 7 bases and J by 0 bases, with 21 bases between them. This CDR3 contains 17 residues. CDR1 is DFQATT, CDR2 SNEGSKA, per germline (reference sequence). The CDR3 is CSVSSAPGVSNTGELFF. The CDR3 bases are TGCAGTGTTAGCTCCGCACCGGGGGTTTCGAACACCGGGGAGCTGTTTTTT.

Remarks on this clonotype: A much larger clone sits a single nucleotide away, making a read error possible. The rearrangement uses TRBV5-6 and TRBJ2-7; D may be TRBD1 (5 bases). The germline gives CDR1 SGHDT, CDR2 YYEEEE. The CDR3 consists of 13 residues. CDR3 coding DNA: TGTGCCAACAGCTTGTATGACAGCTACGAGCAGTACTTC. It encodes CANSLYDSYEQYF.

The genes are TRBV7-9 and TRBJ2-2; no definite D call. There are 14 residues in the CDR3. Germline CDR1 reads SEHNR; CDR2 reads FQNEAQ (reference sequence). Trimming pared 1 base from V and 5 bases from J, leaving 8 bases between. The CDR3 DNA sequence: TGTGCCAGCAGCTTAGGCCGATGGACCGGGGAGCTGTTTTTT. Encoded protein: CASSLGRWTGELFF.

This clonotype was recorded many times. The chain has TRBV29-1 and TRBJ2-7; no definite D call. The V end lost 1 base, the J end lost 7 bases, and 8 bases lay between the germline ends. Germline V gene sequence: CDR1 SQVTM, CDR2 ANQGSEA. The CDR3 extends over 11 amino acids. The CDR3 nucleotides are TGCAGCGTTGAAGTGGGTGGGGAGCAGTACTTC. It encodes CSVEVGGEQYF.

This clonotype was recorded at least ten times. The chain carries TRBV20-1 and TRBJ1-2; TRBD1 aligns across 7 bases. Germline CDR1 reads DFQATT; CDR2 reads SNEGSKA (reference sequence). CDR3 length: 15 amino acids. The ends lost 3 bases at V and 1 base at J; junction bases unmatched: 8. Here the CDR3 reads CSARRAGGYNYGYTF. Written as DNA, the CDR3 is TGCAGTGCTAGGAGGGCAGGGGGTTATAACTATGGCTACACCTTC.

As concerns this clonotype: A read error may be the cause here, since a much bigger clone is one base away. The rearrangement uses TRBV20-1 and TRBJ2-7; TRBD2 is a possible D gene (5 bases). V was clipped by 3 bases and J by 3 bases, with 15 bases between them. The length of the CDR3 is 14 residues. Germline V CDR1 and CDR2: DFQATT, SNEGSKA (reference sequence). The CDR3 DNA reads as TGCAGTGCTAGTGATATCGGGGTATTCTACGAGCAGTACTTC. Protein product: CSASDIGVFYEQYF.

This clonotype was recorded once. J is TRBJ2-5 and V is TRBV15, with a weak D call TRBD1 (6 bases). V shed 3 bases and J shed 3 bases, with 11 bases lying between them. The CDR3 consists of 14 residues. Germline assignment: CDR1 LNHNV and CDR2 YYDKDF (reference sequence). The CDR3 nucleotides are TGTGCCACCAGCAGGCCAGGGGTAAAAGAGACCCAGTACTTC. This translates into CATSRPGVKETQYF.